Shown below are 20 T cell receptor beta chains from a single sample sequenced in a study of shared clonotypes between healthy human individuals. Here immunoSEQ multiplex PCR was the method, and the copy in TCRdb shows in-frame clones only, minus some. The table shows 2.5 million or so clones, with around 90% occurring only once. The sample taken for sequencing was naive CD4+ T cells sorted from blood. Indicated subset: CD45RA+ positively selected. The receptors originated from a man aged 18-30 years in good health.

This rearrangement joins TRBV11-3 to TRBJ1-1; D is unresolved. The germline CDR1 and CDR2 sequences are SGHNT and YENEEA. Trimming shortened V by 0 bases and J by 6 bases, and 11 bases separated the two germline ends. The CDR3 has 14 residues. As DNA, the CDR3 is TGTGCCAGCAGCTTAGAGCCCTCATCGGCTGAAGCTTTCTTT. It is translated as CASSLEPSSAEAFF. Full variable domain (remainder filled in from reference TRBV11-3 and TRBJ1-1): EAGVVQSPRYKIIEKKQPVAFWCNPISGHNTLYWYLQNLGQGPELLIRYENEEAVDDSQLPKDRFSAERLKGVDSTLKIQPAELGDSAVYLCASSLEPSSAEAFFGQGTRLTVV.

With respect to this clone: Other DNA sequences from this sample encode an identical CDR3 as well. The chain is built from TRBV7-2 and TRBJ2-3, with D hard to call. This CDR3 has 12 amino acids. The V end lost 5 bases, the J end lost 3 bases, and 6 bases lay between the germline ends. Germline V gene lookup returns CDR1 SGHTA and CDR2 FQGNSA. The CDR3: CASSTGTDTQYF. CDR3 DNA sequence: TGTGCCAGCAGCACGGGTACAGATACGCAGTATTTT.

V and J are TRBV10-1 and TRBJ2-7, with 8 bases fitting TRBD1. V dropped 5 bases and J dropped 6; count of bases not matched to a gene: 6. The CDR3 runs to 13 residues. The germline V gene encodes CDR1 WNHNN and CDR2 SYGVQD (reference sequence). The CDR3 region is CASSTDRVGEQYF. The CDR3 bases are TGCGCCAGCAGTACGGACAGGGTAGGCGAGCAGTACTTC.

To note about this clone: At the DNA level, this CDR3 is encoded by other sequences in the same sample as well. The V call is TRBV18, the J call TRBJ2-5; D is unclear. The ends were cut back, 3 bases at V and 4 bases at J, with 9 bases in the middle. The CDR3 contains 13 residues. Germline V gives CDR1 KGHSH, CDR2 LQKENI. The CDR3 loop is CASSPLVAETQYF. The CDR3 DNA reads as TGTGCCAGCTCACCCCTCGTGGCAGAGACCCAGTACTTC.

The chain uses TRBV19 and TRBJ2-2, with D maybe TRBD1 (6 bases). This CDR3 comprises 13 residues. V was shortened by 8 bases and J by 7 bases, with 14 bases between the two germline ends. Per the germline V gene, CDR1 is LNHDA and CDR2 is SQIVND (reference sequence). Here the CDR3 reads CASRGRGDGELFF. The CDR3 bases are TGTGCCAGTCGAGGCAGGGGCGACGGGGAGCTGTTTTTT.

The rearrangement joins TRBV6-5 to TRBJ2-5; the match to TRBD2 covers 10 bases. The J segment lost 5 bases and the V segment lost 7 bases, leaving 1 base of the junction unmatched. Germline CDR1 reads MNHEY; CDR2 reads SVGAGI. This CDR3 has 12 amino acids. The CDR3 bases are TGTGCCAGCAATAGCGGGGGGGAGACCCAGTACTTC. This encodes CASNSGGETQYF.

The CDR3 DNA is TGTGCCAGCAGTGATCGGGGGTCCTATGGCTACACCTTC. Translation gives CASSDRGSYGYTF. The genes are TRBV25-1 and TRBJ1-2; tentative D call: TRBD1 (5 bases). The CDR3 length is 13 residues. CDR1 is MGHDK and CDR2 is SYGVNS in the germline V gene. V lost 3 bases, J lost 4 bases, and 9 bases lay in between.

Of note for this clone: At one of its ends the junction is not consistent with the germline gene, which may arise from a read error. This sequence joins TRBV12-5 and TRBJ2-6, with 12 bases identical to TRBD1. This CDR3 region has 20 residues. The germline CDR1 and CDR2 sequences are LGHNT and FRNRAP. The CDR3 is CASRFEGTGGRASGANVLTF. DNA of the CDR3: TGTGCTAGTCGTTTTGAGGGGACAGGGGGCAGAGCCTCTGGGGCCAACGTCCTGACTTTC. The whole variable domain, remainder taken from reference TRBV12-5 and TRBJ2-6, is DARVTQTPRHKVTEMGQEVTMRCQPILGHNTVFWYRQTMMQGLELLAYFRNRAPLDDSGMPKDRFSAEMPDATLATLKIQPSEPRDSAVYFCASRFEGTGGRASGANVLTFGAGSRLTVL.

The chain carries TRBV19 and TRBJ2-2; 7 bases agree with TRBD1. CDR1 is LNHDA, CDR2 SQIVND, per germline (reference sequence). This CDR3 is built from 13 residues. The ends lost 8 bases at V and 6 bases at J; junction bases unmatched: 6. This CDR3 is CASGRQGPGELFF. The DNA for the CDR3 is TGTGCCAGTGGCCGACAGGGCCCCGGGGAGCTGTTTTTT.

This rearrangement joins TRBV9 to TRBJ2-2, with 9 nucleotides matching TRBD1. Germline values: CDR1 SGDLS, CDR2 YYNGEE. The V segment lost 1 base and the J segment 3 bases; nucleotides outside the gene matches: 13. This CDR3 spans 19 amino acids. The CDR3 loop is CASSVTLLQGAGDTGELFF. The CDR3, as DNA: TGTGCCAGCAGCGTAACCCTTCTACAGGGGGCTGGGGACACCGGGGAGCTGTTTTTT.

The table lists this clone with a count of one. J is TRBJ2-3 and V is TRBV2; 10 bases line up with TRBD2. J gave up 5 bases and V 4 bases, and 9 bases lay outside the gene matches. Germline CDR1 and CDR2: SNHLY and FYNNEI. The CDR3 loop spans 16 amino acids. In DNA form, the CDR3 reads TGTGCCAGCAGTGTGCGCAGCGGGGGGGCTGGAGATACGCAGTATTTT. This encodes CASSVRSGGAGDTQYF.

This clone was recorded only once. The chain combines TRBV18 with TRBJ2-4; 10 bases align to TRBD1. CDR1 and CDR2 (germline): KGHSH, LQKENI. Trimming took 5 bases from V and 6 from J; bases not matched to a gene: 10. This CDR3 region has 16 residues. The CDR3 sequence: CASSSWTGGKPNIQYF. CDR3 in DNA: TGTGCCAGCTCATCCTGGACAGGGGGAAAACCAAACATTCAGTACTTC.

The rearrangement links TRBV30 to TRBJ2-2; 8 bases are shared with TRBD1. Trimming took 2 bases from V and 5 from J; bases not matched to a gene: 10. The CDR3 covers 16 residues. Germline-derived CDR1 and CDR2 are GTSNPN and SVGIG (reference sequence). CDR3 in amino acids: CAWSSWTGKVTGELFF. The CDR3 DNA sequence: TGTGCCTGGAGTTCCTGGACAGGGAAGGTTACCGGGGAGCTGTTTTTT. Looking up the rest from reference TRBV30 and TRBJ2-2 gives the full variable domain: SQTIHQWPATLVQPVGSPLSLECTVEGTSNPNLYWYRQAAGRGLQLLFYSVGIGQISSEVPQNLSASRPQDRQFILSSKKLLLSDSGFYLCAWSSWTGKVTGELFFGEGSRLTVL.

The chain employs TRBV7-9 and TRBJ2-6, with TRBD1 matching 11 bases. Germline CDR1 reads SEHNR; CDR2 reads FQNEAQ (reference sequence). The ends lost 5 bases at V and 5 bases at J; junction bases unmatched: 8. CDR3 length: 17 residues. The CDR3 here is CASSGRTGGLRANVLTF. The CDR3 DNA reads as TGTGCCAGCAGCGGTCGGACAGGGGGCTTAAGGGCCAACGTCCTGACTTTC.

V is TRBV7-8 and J is TRBJ2-6; TRBD2 might be the D (5 bases). Germline V gene data show CDR1 as SGHVS and CDR2 as FQNEAQ. The germline V and J ends were trimmed by 5 bases and 0 bases, with 17 bases remaining between them. The CDR3 is made up of 18 amino acids. The CDR3 DNA is TGTGCCAGCAGCCGACCTTCGGCAGGACTCTCTGGGGCCAACGTCCTGACTTTC. It codes for CASSRPSAGLSGANVLTF.

J is TRBJ1-5 and V is TRBV19, with a tentative D call TRBD1 (6 bases). V lost 6 bases and J 5 bases, leaving 17 bases between the germline ends. CDR3 length equals 15 residues. The germline V gene has CDR1 LNHDA and CDR2 SQIVND (reference sequence). CDR3 region: CASRSRDIGDQPQHF. In DNA, the CDR3 is TGTGCCAGTAGATCCCGGGACATAGGGGATCAGCCCCAGCATTTT.

A few counts support this clone. Other nucleotide sequences in the sample specify the same CDR3. This sequence joins TRBV29-1 and TRBJ1-1; D remains unclear. The CDR3 runs to 12 residues. V gave up 4 bases and J gave up 0 bases, with 6 bases separating them. Looked up from germline, CDR1 is SQVTM and CDR2 is ANQGSEA. CDR3 residues: CSVGGMNTEAFF. DNA of the CDR3: TGCAGCGTTGGTGGTATGAACACTGAAGCTTTCTTT. The complete variable domain, with remaining parts taken from reference TRBV29-1 and TRBJ1-1, reads SAVISQKPSRDICQRGTSLTIQCQVDSQVTMMFWYRQQPGQSLTLIATANQGSEATYESGFVIDKFPISRPNLTFSTLTVSNMSPEDSSIYLCSVGGMNTEAFFGQGTRLTVV.

This chain joins TRBV5-6 and TRBJ2-7; D gene unclear. Between the trimmed V and J ends, which lost 2 bases and 2 bases, there was a span of 5 bases. Germline V CDR1 and CDR2: SGHDT, YYEEEE. The CDR3 extends over 12 amino acids. Here the CDR3 reads CASSFETYEQYF. CDR3 nucleotide sequence: TGTGCCAGCAGCTTCGAGACCTACGAGCAGTACTTC.

The V and J genes are TRBV29-1 and TRBJ1-1; no clear D gene. V shed 3 bases and J shed 7 bases, with 9 bases lying between them. The CDR3 contains 11 residues. In germline, CDR1 is SQVTM, CDR2 ANQGSEA. DNA for the CDR3: TGCAGCGTTGATACGGGATATGAAGCTTTCTTT. Encoded protein: CSVDTGYEAFF.

The rearrangement uses TRBV19 and TRBJ1-4; unclear D gene. Germline CDR1 and CDR2: LNHDA and SQIVND (reference sequence). The CDR3 is 16 amino acids. Trimming shortened V by 4 bases and J by 7 bases, and 19 bases separated the two germline ends. The CDR3 bases are TGTGCCAGTAGTAGGAACAGACCCGGCGGTGGTGAAAAACTGTTTTTT. This sequence encodes CASSRNRPGGGEKLFF. Supplemented by reference TRBV19 and TRBJ1-4, the full variable domain reads DGGITQSPKYLFRKEGQNVTLSCEQNLNHDAMYWYRQDPGQGLRLIYYSQIVNDFQKGDIAEGYSVSREKKESFPLTVTSAQKNPTAFYLCASSRNRPGGGEKLFFGSGTQLSVL.